Given below is one TCR beta chain in context. Naive CD8 cells lacked CD45RO and underwent positive selection for CCR7, leaving out terminally differentiated effector memory CD45RA+ cells. The genomic DNA of each subset was split evenly across several immunoSEQ plates. As processed by the authors: ImmunoSEQ supplied junction-only sequences lacking quality scores, so filtering was different. Generated by immunoSEQ multiplex PCR, the TCRdb table keeps only in-frame clones and is missing some. The V and J calls and the clone size are those of that table, but D and trimming were determined from the DNA. The sample lists under 1 million clones, around 96% occurring once. In germline, CDR1 is GTSNPN, CDR2 SVGIG (reference sequence). J gave up 5 bases and V 0 bases, and 3 bases lay outside the gene matches. There are 15 residues in the CDR3. The entry originates in a study of shared clonotypes between healthy human individuals.

The origin of this receptor is a man younger than 45 in good health. The sequencing sample was made of naive CD8+ T cells sorted from blood. The chain links TRBV30 to TRBJ2-1, with 11 bases identical to TRBD2. CDR3 bases: TGTGCCTGGAGTGTGGGGACTAGCGGCAACAATGAGCAGTTCTTC. Its translation is CAWSVGTSGNNEQFF.